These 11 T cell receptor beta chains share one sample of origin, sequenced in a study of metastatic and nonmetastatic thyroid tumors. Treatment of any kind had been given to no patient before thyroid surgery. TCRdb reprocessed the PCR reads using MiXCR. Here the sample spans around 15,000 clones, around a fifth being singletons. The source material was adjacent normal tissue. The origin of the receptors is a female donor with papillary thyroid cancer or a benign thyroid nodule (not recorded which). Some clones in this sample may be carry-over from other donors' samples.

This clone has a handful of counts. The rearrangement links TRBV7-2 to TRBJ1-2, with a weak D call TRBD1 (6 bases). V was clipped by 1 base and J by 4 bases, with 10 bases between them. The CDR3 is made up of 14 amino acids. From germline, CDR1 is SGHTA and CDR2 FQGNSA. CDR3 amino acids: CASSLDRDGYGYTF. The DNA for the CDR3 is TGTGCCAGCAGCTTAGACAGGGACGGCTATGGCTACACCTTC.

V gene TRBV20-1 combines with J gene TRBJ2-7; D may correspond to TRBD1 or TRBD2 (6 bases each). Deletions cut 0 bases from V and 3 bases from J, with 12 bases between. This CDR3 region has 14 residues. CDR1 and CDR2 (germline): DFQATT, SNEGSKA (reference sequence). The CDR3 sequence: CSARDAGTYYEQYF. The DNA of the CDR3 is TGCAGTGCTAGAGATGCGGGGACATACTACGAGCAGTACTTC.

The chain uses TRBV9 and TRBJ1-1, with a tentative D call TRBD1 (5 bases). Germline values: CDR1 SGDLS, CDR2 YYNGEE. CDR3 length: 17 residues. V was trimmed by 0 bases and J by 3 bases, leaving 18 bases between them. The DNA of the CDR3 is TGTGCCAGCAGCGTAGTTGGGCAGGGTCATGGGGACACTGAAGCTTTCTTT. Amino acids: CASSVVGQGHGDTEAFF.

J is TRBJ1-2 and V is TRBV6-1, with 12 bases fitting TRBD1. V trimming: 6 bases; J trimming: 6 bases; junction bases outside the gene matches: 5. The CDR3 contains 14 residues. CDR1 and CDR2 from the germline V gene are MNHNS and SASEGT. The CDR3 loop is CASRGTGGTNGYTF. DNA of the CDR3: TGTGCCAGCAGGGGGACAGGGGGCACGAATGGCTACACCTTC.

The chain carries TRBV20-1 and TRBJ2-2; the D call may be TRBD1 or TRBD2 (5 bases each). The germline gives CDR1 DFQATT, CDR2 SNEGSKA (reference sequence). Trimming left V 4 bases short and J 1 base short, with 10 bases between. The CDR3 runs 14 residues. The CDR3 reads CSATGTQNTGELFF. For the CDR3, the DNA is TGCAGTGCTACGGGGACCCAGAACACCGGGGAGCTGTTTTTT.

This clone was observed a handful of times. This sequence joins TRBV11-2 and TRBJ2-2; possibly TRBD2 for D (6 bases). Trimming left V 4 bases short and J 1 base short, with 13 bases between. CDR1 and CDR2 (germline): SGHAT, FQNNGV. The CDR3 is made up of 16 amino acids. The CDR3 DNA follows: TGTGCCAGCAGCTCCGTAGCGGCGGTGAACACCGGGGAGCTGTTTTTT. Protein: CASSSVAAVNTGELFF. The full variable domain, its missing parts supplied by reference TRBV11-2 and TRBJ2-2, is EAGVAQSPRYKIIEKRQSVAFWCNPISGHATLYWYQQILGQGPKLLIQFQNNGVVDDSQLPKDRFSAERLKGVDSTLKIQPAKLEDSAVYLCASSSVAAVNTGELFFGEGSRLTVL.

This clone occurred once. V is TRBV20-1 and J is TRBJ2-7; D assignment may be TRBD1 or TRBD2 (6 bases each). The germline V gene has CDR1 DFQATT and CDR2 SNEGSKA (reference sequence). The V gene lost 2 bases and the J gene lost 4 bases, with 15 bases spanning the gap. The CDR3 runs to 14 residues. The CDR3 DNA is TGCAGTGCTAGACCTAGGGGGGCACAGTACGAGCAGTACTTC. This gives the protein CSARPRGAQYEQYF.

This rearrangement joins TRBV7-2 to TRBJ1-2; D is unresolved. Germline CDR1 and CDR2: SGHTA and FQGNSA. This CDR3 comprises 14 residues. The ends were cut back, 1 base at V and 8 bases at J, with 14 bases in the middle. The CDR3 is CASSLDHRRAGYTF. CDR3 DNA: TGTGCCAGCAGCTTAGACCATAGACGCGCGGGCTACACCTTC.

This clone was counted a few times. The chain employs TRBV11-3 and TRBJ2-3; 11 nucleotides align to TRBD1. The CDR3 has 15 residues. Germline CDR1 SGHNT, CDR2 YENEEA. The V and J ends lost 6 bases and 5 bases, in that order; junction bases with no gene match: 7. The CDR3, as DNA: TGTGCCAGCAGAACGGGACAGGGGGAGAAAGATACGCAGTATTTT. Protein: CASRTGQGEKDTQYF.

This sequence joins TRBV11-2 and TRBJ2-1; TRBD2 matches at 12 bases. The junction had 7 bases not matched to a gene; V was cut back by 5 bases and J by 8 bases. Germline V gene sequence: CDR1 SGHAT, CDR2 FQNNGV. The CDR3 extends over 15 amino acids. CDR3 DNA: TGTGCCAGCAGCACCACTAGCGGGAGGAGGGATGAGCAGTTCTTC. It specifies CASSTTSGRRDEQFF.

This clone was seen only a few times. The CDR3 protein is CASSYSQHTGELFF. As DNA, the CDR3 is TGTGCCAGCAGTTACTCGCAGCACACCGGGGAGCTGTTTTTT. The chain has TRBV6-6 and TRBJ2-2, with D unresolved. The CDR3 is 14 amino acids. Germline V gives CDR1 MNHNY, CDR2 SVGAGI (reference sequence). Trimming cost V 0 bases and J 3 bases, with 5 bases left between them.